The subject of this entry is one T cell receptor beta chain. The assay was immunoSEQ multiplex PCR, and TCRdb's table has in-frame clones only and misses some. The table lists about 1.1 million clones, about four fifths of them singletons. This sample is part of a study of shared clonotypes between healthy human individuals. Study-wide background: Each donor's CD4 naive and CD4 memory cells filled three plates apiece, CD8 naive two, and CD8 memory one.

The CDR3 has 14 amino acids. V lost 7 bases to trimming and J lost 3 bases; unmatched junction nucleotides: 7. CDR1 is SQVTM, CDR2 ANQGSEA, per germline. The chain employs TRBV29-1 and TRBJ2-2, with 8 bases matching TRBD1. The sequenced material came from memory CD4+ T cells from PBMCs. Subset here: CD45RA-negative fraction. The origin of this receptor is a man aged 18-30 years in good health. Some clones in this sample may be carry-over from other donors' samples. The DNA of the CDR3 is TGCAGCGCGCGGGTGACAGGGGACACCGGGGAGCTGTTTTTT. This translates into CSARVTGDTGELFF.